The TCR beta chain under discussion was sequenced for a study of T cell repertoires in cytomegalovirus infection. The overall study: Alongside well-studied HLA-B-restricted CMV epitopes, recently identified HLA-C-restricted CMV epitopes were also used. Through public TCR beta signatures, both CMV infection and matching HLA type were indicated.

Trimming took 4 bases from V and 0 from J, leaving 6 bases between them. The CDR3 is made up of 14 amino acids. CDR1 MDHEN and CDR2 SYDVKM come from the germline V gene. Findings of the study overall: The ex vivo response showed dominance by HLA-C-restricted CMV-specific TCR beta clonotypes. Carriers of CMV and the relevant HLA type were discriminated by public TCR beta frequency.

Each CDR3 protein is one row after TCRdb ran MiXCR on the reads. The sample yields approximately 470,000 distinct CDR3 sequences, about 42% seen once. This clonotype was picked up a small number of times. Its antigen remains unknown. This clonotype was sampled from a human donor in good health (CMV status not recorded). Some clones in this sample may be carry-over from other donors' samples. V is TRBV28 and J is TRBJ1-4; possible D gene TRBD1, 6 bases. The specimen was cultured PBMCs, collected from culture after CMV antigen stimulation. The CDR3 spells CASSWTATNEKLFF. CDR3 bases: TGTGCCAGCAGTTGGACAGCAACTAATGAAAAACTGTTTTTT.